The clone carrying this T cell receptor (beta chain) was detected a few times. Using a J-beta primer mix together with a sample-barcoded 5' primer, a second PCR was run for about 6 to 11 cycles. Each cDNA molecule carried a tag from a template-switch adaptor that contained 12 random nucleotides. TCRdb analysed the 5' RACE reads with MiXCR anew, one entry per CDR3 protein. The table lists 600,000 to 800,000 distinct CDR3 sequences, around a fifth of them singletons. These data are taken from a study of blood T cells in healthy people across ages. The CDR3 is 11 residues long. Germline V gene data show CDR1 as MNHEY and CDR2 as SVGEGT. The ends were cut back, 10 bases at V and 5 bases at J, with 11 bases in the middle.

The sample was blood. The receptor was derived from a man in his sixties or seventies in good health. This chain uses TRBV6-2 or TRBV6-3 with TRBJ2-5; D call uncertain. The CDR3 region is CATEYRETQYF. Here the CDR3 DNA reads TGTGCCACCGAATATAGGGAGACCCAGTACTTC.